This section outlines one T cell receptor (beta chain) sequence together with its context. The sample belongs to a study of cytomegalovirus exposure and HLA in healthy donors. Background on the study: Out of roughly 200 million T cells, an earlier analysis found about 120 million unique TCR beta sequences in total. When 398 donors were genotyped, about 81% of them were found to fall in the Caucasian-associated ancestry cluster.

The PCR used 60 Vbeta and 13 Jbeta primers. Clones were sequenced by immunoSEQ multiplex PCR, and TCRdb holds only the in-frame ones, with some missing. The sample has 150,000 to 200,000 clones; 75% to 85% are singletons. Healthy bone marrow donors supplied every sample. CDR3 length equals 15 residues. Germline V gene data show CDR1 as SGHTA and CDR2 as FQGNSA. With 1 base removed from V and 7 bases from J, the gap between germline ends came to 11 bases. The receptor's source is a woman aged 18-29 years in good health and CMV-seronegative. The chain couples TRBV7-2 to TRBJ1-6; D uncertain. The material sequenced was PBMCs. CDR3 in amino acids: CASSLGSRTNSPLHF. DNA of the CDR3: TGTGCCAGCAGCTTAGGAAGCCGAACCAATTCACCCCTCCACTTT.